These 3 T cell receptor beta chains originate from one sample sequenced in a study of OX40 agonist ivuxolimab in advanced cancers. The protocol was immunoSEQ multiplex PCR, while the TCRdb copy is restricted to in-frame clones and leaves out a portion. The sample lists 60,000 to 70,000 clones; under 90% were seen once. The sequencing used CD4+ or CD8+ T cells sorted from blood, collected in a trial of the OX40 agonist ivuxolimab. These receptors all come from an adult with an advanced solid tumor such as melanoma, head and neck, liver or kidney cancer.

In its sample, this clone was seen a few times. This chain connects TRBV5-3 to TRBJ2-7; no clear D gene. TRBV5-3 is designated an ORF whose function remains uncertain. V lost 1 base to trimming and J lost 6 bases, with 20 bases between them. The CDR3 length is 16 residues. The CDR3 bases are TGTGCCAGAAGCTTGTTGGCCTTGCGACCTCAAGGCGAGCAGTACTTC. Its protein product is CARSLLALRPQGEQYF.

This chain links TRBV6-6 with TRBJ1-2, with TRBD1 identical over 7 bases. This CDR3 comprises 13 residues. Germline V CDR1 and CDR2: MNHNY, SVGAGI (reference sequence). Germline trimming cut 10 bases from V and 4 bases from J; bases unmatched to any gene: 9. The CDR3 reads CATKTGTGYGYTF. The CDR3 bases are TGTGCCACCAAGACAGGGACCGGCTATGGCTACACCTTC.

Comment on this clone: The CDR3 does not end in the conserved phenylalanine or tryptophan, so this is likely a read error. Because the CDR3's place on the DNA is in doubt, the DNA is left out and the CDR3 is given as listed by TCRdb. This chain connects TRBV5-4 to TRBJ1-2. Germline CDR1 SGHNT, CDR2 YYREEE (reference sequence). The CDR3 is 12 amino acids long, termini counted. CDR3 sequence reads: CASSLDGSRPLS.